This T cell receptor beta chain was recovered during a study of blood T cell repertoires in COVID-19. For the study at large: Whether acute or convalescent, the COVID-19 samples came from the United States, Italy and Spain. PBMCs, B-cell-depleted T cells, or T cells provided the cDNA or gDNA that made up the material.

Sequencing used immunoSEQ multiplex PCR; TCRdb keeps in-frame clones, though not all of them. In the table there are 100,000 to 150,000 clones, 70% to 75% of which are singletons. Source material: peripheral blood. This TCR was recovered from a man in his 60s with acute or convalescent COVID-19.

As DNA, the CDR3 is TGTGCCATCAGTGACCCCGGGACTACCTACAATGAGCAGTTCTTC. As protein: CAISDPGTTYNEQFF. V and J are TRBV10-3 and TRBJ2-1, with 7 bases that match TRBD2. CDR1 and CDR2 from the germline V gene are ENHRY and SYGVKD. CDR3 length equals 15 residues. The trim removed 3 bases at V and 2 bases at J, leaving 4 bases unmatched.